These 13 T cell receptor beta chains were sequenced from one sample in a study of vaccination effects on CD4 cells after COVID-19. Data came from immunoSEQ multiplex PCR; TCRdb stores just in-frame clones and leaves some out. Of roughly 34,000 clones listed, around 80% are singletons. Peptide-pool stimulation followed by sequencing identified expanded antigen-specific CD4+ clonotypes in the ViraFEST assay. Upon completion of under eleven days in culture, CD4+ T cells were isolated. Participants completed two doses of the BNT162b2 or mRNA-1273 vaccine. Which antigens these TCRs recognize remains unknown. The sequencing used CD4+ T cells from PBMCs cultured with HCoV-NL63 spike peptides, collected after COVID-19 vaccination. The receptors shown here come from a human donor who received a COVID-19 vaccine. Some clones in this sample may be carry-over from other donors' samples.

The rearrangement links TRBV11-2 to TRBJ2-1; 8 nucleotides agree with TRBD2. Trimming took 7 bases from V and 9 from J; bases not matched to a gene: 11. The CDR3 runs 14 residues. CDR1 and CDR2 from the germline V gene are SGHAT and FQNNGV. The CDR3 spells CASTRGGFGVEQFF. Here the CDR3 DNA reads TGTGCCAGCACCCGGGGGGGCTTCGGCGTTGAGCAGTTCTTC.

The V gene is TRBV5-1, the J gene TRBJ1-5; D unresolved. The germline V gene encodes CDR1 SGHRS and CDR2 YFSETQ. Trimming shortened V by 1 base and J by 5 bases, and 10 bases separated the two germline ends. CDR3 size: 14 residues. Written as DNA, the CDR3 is TGCGCCAGCAGCTTGACCTTCGGGGATCAGCCCCAGCATTTT. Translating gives CASSLTFGDQPQHF. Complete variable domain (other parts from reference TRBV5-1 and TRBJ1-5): KAGVTQTPRYLIKTRGQQVTLSCSPISGHRSVSWYQQTPGQGLQFLFEYFSETQRNKGNFPGRFSGRQFSNSRSEMNVSTLELGDSALYLCASSLTFGDQPQHFGDGTRLSIL.

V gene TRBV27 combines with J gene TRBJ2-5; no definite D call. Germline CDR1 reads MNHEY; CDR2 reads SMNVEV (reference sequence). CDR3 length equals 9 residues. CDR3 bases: TGTTACTTCGGGGAGACCCAGTACTTC. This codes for CYFGETQYF.

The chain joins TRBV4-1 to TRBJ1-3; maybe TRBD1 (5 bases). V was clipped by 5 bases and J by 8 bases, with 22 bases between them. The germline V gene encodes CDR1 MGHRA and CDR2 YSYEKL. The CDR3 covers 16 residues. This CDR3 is CASSNAPKGTGDTIYF. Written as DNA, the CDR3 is TGCGCCAGCAGCAATGCGCCTAAAGGGACGGGGGACACCATATATTTT.

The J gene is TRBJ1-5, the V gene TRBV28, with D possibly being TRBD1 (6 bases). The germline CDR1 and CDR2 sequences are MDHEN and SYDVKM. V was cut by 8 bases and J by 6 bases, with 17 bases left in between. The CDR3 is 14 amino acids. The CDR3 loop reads CASHHGGTGQPQHF. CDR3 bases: TGTGCCAGCCACCACGGGGGCACGGGTCAGCCCCAGCATTTT.

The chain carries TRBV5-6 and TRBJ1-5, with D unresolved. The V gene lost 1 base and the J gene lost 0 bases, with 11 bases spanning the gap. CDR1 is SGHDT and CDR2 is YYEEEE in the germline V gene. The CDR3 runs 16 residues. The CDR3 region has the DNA TGTGCCAGCAGCTTGTTTTCGGAACATAGCAATCAGCCCCAGCATTTT. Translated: CASSLFSEHSNQPQHF. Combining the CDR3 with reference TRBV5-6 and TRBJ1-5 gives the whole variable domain DAGVTQSPTHLIKTRGQQVTLRCSPKSGHDTVSWYQQALGQGPQFIFQYYEEEERQRGNFPDRFSGHQFPNYSSELNVNALLLGDSALYLCASSLFSEHSNQPQHFGDGTRLSIL.

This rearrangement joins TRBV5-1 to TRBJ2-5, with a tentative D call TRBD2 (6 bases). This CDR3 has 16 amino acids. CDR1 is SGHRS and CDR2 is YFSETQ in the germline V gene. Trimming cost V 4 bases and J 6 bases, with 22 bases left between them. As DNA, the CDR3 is TGCGCCAGCAGCATGGGACTTCCTACCAGATTGAAGACCCAGTACTTC. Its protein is CASSMGLPTRLKTQYF.

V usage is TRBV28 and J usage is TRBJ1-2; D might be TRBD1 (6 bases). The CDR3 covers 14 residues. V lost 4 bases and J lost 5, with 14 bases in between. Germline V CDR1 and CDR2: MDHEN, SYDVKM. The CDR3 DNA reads TGTGCCAGCAGTTCCGGGGGGCAGGGGTATGGCTACACCTTC. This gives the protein CASSSGGQGYGYTF.

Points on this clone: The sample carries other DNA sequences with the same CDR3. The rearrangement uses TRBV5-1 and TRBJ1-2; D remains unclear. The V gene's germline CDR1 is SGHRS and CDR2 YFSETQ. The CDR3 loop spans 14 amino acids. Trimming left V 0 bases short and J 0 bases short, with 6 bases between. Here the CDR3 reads CASSLGGTNYGYTF. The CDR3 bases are TGCGCCAGCAGCTTGGGCGGAACTAACTATGGCTACACCTTC. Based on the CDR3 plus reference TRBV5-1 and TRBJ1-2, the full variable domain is KAGVTQTPRYLIKTRGQQVTLSCSPISGHRSVSWYQQTPGQGLQFLFEYFSETQRNKGNFPGRFSGRQFSNSRSEMNVSTLELGDSALYLCASSLGGTNYGYTFGSGTRLTVV.

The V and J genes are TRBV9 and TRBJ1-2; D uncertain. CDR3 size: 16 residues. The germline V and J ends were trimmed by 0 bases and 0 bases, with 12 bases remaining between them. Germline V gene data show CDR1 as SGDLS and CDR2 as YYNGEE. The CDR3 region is CASSVVSGVANYGYTF. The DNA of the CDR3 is TGTGCCAGCAGCGTAGTCAGCGGTGTAGCTAACTATGGCTACACCTTC.

CDR3 DNA sequence: TGTGCCAGCAGCTTAAGGGACAGCCGAAGCTCTGGGGCCAACGTCCTGACTTTC. This codes for CASSLRDSRSSGANVLTF. This chain links TRBV7-3 with TRBJ2-6; 7 bases fit TRBD1. The CDR3 has 18 amino acids. Trimming cost V 1 base and J 0 bases; bases outside gene matches: 6. Germline loops: CDR1 SGHTA, CDR2 FQGTGA. Variable domain in full (rest from reference TRBV7-3 and TRBJ2-6): GAGVSQTPSNKVTEKGKYVELRCDPISGHTALYWYRQSLGQGPEFLIYFQGTGAADDSGLPNDRFFAVRPEGSVSTLKIQRTERGDSAVYLCASSLRDSRSSGANVLTFGAGSRLTVL.

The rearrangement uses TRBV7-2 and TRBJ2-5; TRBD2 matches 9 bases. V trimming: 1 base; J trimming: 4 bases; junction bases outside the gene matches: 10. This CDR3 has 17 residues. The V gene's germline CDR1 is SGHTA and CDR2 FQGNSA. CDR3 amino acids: CASSLVAGGPLGETQYF. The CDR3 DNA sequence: TGTGCCAGCAGCTTAGTTGCGGGGGGGCCTTTAGGAGAGACCCAGTACTTC.

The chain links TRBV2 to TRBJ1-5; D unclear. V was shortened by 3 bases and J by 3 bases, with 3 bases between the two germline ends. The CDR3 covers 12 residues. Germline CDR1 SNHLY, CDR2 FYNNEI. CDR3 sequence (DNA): TGTGCCAGCAGTGACCCCAATCAGCCCCAGCATTTT. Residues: CASSDPNQPQHF.